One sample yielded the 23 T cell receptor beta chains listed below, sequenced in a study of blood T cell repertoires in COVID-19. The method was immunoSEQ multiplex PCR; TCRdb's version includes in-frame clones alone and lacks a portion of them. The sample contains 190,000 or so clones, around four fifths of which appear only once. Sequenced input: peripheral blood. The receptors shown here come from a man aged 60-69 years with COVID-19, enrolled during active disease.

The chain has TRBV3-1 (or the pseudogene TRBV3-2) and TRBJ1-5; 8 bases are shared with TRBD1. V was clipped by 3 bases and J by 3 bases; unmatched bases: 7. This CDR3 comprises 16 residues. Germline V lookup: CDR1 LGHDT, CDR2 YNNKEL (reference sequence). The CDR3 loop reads CASSHQSGGFNQPQHF. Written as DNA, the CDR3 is TGTGCCAGCAGCCACCAATCAGGGGGCTTCAATCAGCCCCAGCATTTT.

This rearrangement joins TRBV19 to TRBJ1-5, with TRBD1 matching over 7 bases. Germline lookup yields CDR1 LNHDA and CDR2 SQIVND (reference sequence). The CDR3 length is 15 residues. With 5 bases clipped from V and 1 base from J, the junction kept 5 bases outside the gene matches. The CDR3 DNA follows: TGTGCCAGTAGTCGGGACAGTCTCAGCAATCAGCCCCAGCATTTT. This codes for CASSRDSLSNQPQHF.

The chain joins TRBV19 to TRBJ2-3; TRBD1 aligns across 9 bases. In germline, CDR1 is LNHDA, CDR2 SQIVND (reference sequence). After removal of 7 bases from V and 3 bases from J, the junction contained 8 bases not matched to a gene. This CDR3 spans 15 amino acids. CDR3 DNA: TGTGCCAGTACCCCCCGGGACAGGGCGACAGATACGCAGTATTTT. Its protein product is CASTPRDRATDTQYF.

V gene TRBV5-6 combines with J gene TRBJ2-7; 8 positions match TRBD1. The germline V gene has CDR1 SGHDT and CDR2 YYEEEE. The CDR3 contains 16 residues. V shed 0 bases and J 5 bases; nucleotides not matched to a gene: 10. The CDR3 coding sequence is TGTGCCAGCAGCTTGGTGTTCCCGACAGGGGCCGACGAGCAGTACTTC. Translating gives CASSLVFPTGADEQYF.

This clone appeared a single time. CDR3 region: CASTEDRANNEQFF. Written as DNA, the CDR3 is TGTGCCAGCACCGAAGACAGGGCGAACAATGAGCAGTTCTTC. The J gene is TRBJ2-1, the V gene TRBV2, with 7 bases fitting TRBD1. Trimming at V came to 7 bases and at J to 5 bases, leaving 8 bases not matched to a gene. Germline V lookup: CDR1 SNHLY, CDR2 FYNNEI. The CDR3 is 14 residues long.

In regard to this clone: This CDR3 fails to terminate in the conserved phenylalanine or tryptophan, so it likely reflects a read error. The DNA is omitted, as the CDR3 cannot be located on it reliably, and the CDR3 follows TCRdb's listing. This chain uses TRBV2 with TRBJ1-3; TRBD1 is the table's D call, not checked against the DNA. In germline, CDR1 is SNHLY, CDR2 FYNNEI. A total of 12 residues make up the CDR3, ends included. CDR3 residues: CASSEAREGHLS.

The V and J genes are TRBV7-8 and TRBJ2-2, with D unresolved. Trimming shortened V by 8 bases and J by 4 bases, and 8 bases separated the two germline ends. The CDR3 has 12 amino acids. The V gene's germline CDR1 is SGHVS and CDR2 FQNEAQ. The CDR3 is CASQQSTGELFF. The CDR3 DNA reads TGTGCCAGCCAACAGAGCACCGGGGAGCTGTTTTTT.

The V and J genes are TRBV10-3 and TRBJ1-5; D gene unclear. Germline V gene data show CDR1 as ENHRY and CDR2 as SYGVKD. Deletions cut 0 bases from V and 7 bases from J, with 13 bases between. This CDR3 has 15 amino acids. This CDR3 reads CAISESDGRGQPQHF. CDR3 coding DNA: TGTGCCATCAGTGAGTCAGATGGCAGAGGACAGCCCCAGCATTTT.

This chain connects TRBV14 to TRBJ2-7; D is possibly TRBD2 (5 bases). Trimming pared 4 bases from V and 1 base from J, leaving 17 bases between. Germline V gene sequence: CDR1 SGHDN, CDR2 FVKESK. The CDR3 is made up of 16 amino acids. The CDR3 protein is CASSPSVSGASYEQYF. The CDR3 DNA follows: TGTGCCAGCAGCCCCTCGGTGAGCGGTGCTTCCTACGAGCAGTACTTC.

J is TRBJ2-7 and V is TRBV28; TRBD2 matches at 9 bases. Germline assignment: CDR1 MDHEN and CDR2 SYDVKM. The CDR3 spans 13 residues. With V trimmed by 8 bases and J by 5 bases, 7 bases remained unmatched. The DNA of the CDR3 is TGTGCCAGCGCCTTAGCGGGAGTACACGAGCAGTACTTC. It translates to CASALAGVHEQYF.

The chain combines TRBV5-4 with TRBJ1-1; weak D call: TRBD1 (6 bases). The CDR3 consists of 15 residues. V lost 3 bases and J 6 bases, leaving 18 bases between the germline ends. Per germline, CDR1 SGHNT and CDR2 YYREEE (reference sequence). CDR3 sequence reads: CASSSESRGTSEAFF. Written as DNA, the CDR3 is TGTGCCAGCAGCTCGGAGTCCAGGGGAACATCTGAAGCTTTCTTT. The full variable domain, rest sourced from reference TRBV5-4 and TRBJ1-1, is ETGVTQSPTHLIKTRGQQVTLRCSSQSGHNTVSWYQQALGQGPQFIFQYYREEENGRGNFPPRFSGLQFPNYSSELNVNALELDDSALYLCASSSESRGTSEAFFGQGTRLTVV.

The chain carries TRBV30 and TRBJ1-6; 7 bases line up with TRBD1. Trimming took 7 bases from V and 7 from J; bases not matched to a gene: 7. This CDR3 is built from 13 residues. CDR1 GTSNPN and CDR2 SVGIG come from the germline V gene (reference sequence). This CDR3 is CALPGTANSPLHF. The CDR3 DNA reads TGTGCCTTGCCCGGGACAGCCAATTCACCCCTCCACTTT.

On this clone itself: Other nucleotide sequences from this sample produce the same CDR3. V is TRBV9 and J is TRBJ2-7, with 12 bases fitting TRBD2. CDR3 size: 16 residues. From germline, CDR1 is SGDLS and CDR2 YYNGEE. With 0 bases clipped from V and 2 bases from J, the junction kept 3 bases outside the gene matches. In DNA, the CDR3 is TGTGCCAGCAGCGTAGATGCTAGCGGGAGGGCCTACGAGCAGTACTTC. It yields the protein CASSVDASGRAYEQYF.

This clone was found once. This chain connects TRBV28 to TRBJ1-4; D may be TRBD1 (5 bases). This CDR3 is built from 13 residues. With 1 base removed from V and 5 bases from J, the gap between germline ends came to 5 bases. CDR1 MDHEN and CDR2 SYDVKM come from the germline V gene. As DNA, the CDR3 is TGTGCCAGCAGTTTATCAGGGAATGAAAAACTGTTTTTT. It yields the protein CASSLSGNEKLFF.

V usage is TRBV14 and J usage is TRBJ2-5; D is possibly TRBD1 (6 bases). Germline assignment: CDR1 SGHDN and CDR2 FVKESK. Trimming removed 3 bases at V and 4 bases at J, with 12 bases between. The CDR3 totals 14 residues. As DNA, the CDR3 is TGTGCCAGCAGCCATTTGGGCAGGGGAGAGACCCAGTACTTC. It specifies CASSHLGRGETQYF.

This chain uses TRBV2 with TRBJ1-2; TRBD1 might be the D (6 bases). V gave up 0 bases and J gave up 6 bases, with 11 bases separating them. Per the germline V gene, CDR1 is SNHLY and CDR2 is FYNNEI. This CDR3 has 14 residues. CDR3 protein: CASSEAQGSHGYTF. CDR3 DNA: TGTGCCAGCAGTGAAGCCCAGGGGAGCCATGGCTACACCTTC.

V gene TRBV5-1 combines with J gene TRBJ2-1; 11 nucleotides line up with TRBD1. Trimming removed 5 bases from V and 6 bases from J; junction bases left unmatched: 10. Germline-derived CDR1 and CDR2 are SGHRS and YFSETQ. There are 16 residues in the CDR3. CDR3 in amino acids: CASRFQTGTGGNEQFF. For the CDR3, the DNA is TGCGCCAGCAGATTTCAAACCGGGACAGGGGGCAATGAGCAGTTCTTC.

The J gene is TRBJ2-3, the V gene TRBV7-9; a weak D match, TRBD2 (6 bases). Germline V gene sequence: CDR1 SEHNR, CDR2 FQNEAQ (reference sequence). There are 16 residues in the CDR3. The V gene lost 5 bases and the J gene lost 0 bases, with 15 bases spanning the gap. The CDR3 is CASSTSLALSTDTQYF. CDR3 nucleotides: TGTGCCAGCAGCACGTCTCTAGCGCTGAGCACAGATACGCAGTATTTT. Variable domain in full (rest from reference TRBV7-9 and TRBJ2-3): DTGVSQNPRHKITKRGQNVTFRCDPISEHNRLYWYRQTLGQGPEFLTYFQNEAQLEKSRLLSDRFSAERPKGSFSTLEIQRTEQGDSAMYLCASSTSLALSTDTQYFGPGTRLTVL.

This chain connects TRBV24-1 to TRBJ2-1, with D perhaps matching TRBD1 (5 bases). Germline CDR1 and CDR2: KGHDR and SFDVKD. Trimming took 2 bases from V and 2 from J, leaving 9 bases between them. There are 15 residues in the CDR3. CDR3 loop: CATSDSGHPYNEQFF. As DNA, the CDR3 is TGTGCCACCAGTGATTCTGGACACCCCTACAATGAGCAGTTCTTC.

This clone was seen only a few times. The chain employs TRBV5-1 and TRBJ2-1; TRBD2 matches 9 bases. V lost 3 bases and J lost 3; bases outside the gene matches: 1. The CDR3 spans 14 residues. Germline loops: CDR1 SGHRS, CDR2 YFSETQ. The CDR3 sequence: CASSSSGVYNEQFF. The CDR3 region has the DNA TGCGCCAGCAGCTCTAGCGGGGTCTACAATGAGCAGTTCTTC.

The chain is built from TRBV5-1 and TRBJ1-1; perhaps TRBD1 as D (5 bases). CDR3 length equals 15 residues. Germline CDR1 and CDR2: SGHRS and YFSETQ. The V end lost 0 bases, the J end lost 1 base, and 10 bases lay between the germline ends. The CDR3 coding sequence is TGCGCCAGCAGCTTGGATCCGGGGGGGAACACTGAAGCTTTCTTT. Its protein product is CASSLDPGGNTEAFF.

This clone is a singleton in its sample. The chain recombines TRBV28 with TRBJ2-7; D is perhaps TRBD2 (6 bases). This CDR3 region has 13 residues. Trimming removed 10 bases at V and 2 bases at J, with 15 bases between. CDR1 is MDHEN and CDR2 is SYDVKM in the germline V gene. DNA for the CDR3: TGTGCCACCCATGGGGGGATACCCTACGAGCAGTACTTC. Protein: CATHGGIPYEQYF. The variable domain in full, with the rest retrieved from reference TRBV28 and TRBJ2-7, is DVKVTQSSRYLVKRTGEKVFLECVQDMDHENMFWYRQDPGLGLRLIYFSYDVKMKEKGDIPEGYSVSREKKERFSLILESASTNQTSMYLCATHGGIPYEQYFGPGTRLTVT.

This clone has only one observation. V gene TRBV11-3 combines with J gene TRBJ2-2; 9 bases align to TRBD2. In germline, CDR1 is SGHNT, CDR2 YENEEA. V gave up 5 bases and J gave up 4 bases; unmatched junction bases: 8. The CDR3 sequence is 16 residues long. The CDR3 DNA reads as TGTGCCAGCAGCCCCTGGTTAGCGGGAGCCACCGGGGAGCTGTTTTTT. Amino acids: CASSPWLAGATGELFF. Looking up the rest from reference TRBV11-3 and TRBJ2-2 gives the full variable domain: EAGVVQSPRYKIIEKKQPVAFWCNPISGHNTLYWYLQNLGQGPELLIRYENEEAVDDSQLPKDRFSAERLKGVDSTLKIQPAELGDSAVYLCASSPWLAGATGELFFGEGSRLTVL.